This T cell receptor beta chain originates from a study of T cell clonality in common variable immunodeficiency. Points from the study as a whole: Compared with controls, CVID subjects had fewer shared TCRbeta clones. Common variable immunodeficiency TCR beta sequences reportedly had fewer deletions and N-nucleotide insertions. CVID patient heterogeneity limited repertoire-clinical complication correlations.

Sequencing input was equivalent genomic DNA from CVID and controls. Data came from immunoSEQ multiplex PCR; TCRdb stores just in-frame clones and leaves some out. This sample carries about 35,000 clones, none of them present only once. This clone was recorded many times. The antigen remains undetermined. The CDR3 is cut off 3 residues early in the read; its end comes from the germline J gene. This CDR3 has 14 residues. Germline CDR1 and CDR2: SGHVS and FQNEAQ. V was shortened by 5 bases and J by 2 bases, with 11 bases between the two germline ends. This TCR derives from a person aged 18-70 years in good health. The sequenced sample was peripheral blood mononuclear cells. The chain carries TRBV7-8 and TRBJ2-3; unclear D gene. CDR3 in amino acids: CASSAHGSTDTQYF. CDR3 DNA (partial): TGTGCCAGCAGCGCTCACGGGTCCACAGATACG.